Shown below are 8 T cell receptor beta chains from a single sample sequenced in a study of blood T cells in healthy people across ages (dated by TCRdb to between 2014 and 2017). The library was obtained by 5' RACE. These reads were obtained on an Illumina HiSeq 2500. The second PCR ran for about 6 to 11 cycles and used a J-beta primer mix along with a sample-barcoded 5' primer. TCRdb applied fastp at Q25 and MiXCR to the public reads, then kept only in-frame beta chains. Rows are unified per CDR3 protein, each entry keeping the most common DNA and genes. Across this sample there are roughly 1,300,000 distinct CDR3 sequences, with approximately 60% seen only once. The top ten clones comprise 6.7% of the sample. The sequenced sample consisted of blood. The receptor source for this set is a man aged 18 to 29 in good health.

The chain has TRBV4-1 and TRBJ1-2, with 7 bases aligning to TRBD1. Germline lookup yields CDR1 MGHRA and CDR2 YSYEKL. The ends lost 1 base at V and 4 bases at J; junction bases unmatched: 9. The CDR3 is made up of 16 amino acids. CDR3 amino acids: CASSQAQGDSLYGYTF. The CDR3 nucleotides read TGCGCCAGCAGCCAAGCCCAGGGGGACTCCCTCTATGGCTACACCTTC.

The genes are TRBV4-1 and TRBJ2-1, with 14 bases lining up with TRBD2. The V and J ends lost 4 bases and 7 bases, in that order; junction bases with no gene match: 6. CDR1 MGHRA and CDR2 YSYEKL come from the germline V gene. The CDR3 is 16 residues long. The CDR3 sequence is CASSPLTSGRGNEQFF. Written as DNA, the CDR3 is TGCGCCAGCAGCCCATTGACTAGCGGGAGGGGGAATGAGCAGTTCTTC.

The chain carries TRBV4-3 and TRBJ2-1; D tentatively fits TRBD1 or TRBD2 (5 bases each). The CDR3 runs to 14 residues. The V end was cut by 0 bases, the J end by 10 bases, with 13 bases between. CDR1 LGHNA and CDR2 YSLEER come from the germline V gene. DNA of the CDR3: TGCGCCAGCAGCCAAGATCCGTGGGACCACGAGCAGTTCTTC. Translated, it gives CASSQDPWDHEQFF.

This clonotype was recorded a few times. The J gene is TRBJ2-3, the V gene TRBV7-7; TRBD2 agrees at 10 bases. Germline V gene lookup returns CDR1 SSHAT and CDR2 FNYEAQ (reference sequence). V lost 5 bases, J lost 4 bases, and 3 bases stayed unmatched. This CDR3 contains 14 residues. CDR3: CASSHGLAADTQYF. CDR3 sequence (DNA): TGTGCCAGCAGCCACGGACTAGCGGCAGATACGCAGTATTTT.

This chain connects TRBV2 to TRBJ1-2, with D maybe TRBD1 (5 bases). Between the trimmed V and J ends, which lost 4 bases and 7 bases, there was a span of 10 bases. CDR1 SNHLY and CDR2 FYNNEI come from the germline V gene. CDR3 length: 12 amino acids. In DNA form, the CDR3 reads TGTGCCAGCAGTGTAGGCAGGGCTGGCTACACCTTC. Translating gives CASSVGRAGYTF.

This clonotype has just one count. This chain links TRBV7-9 with TRBJ2-5; 8 positions agree with TRBD1. The CDR3 has 14 amino acids. J lost 9 bases, V lost 2 bases, and 8 bases had no gene match. The germline CDR1 and CDR2 sequences are SEHNR and FQNEAQ (reference sequence). CDR3 coding DNA: TGTGCCAGCAGCTTAAGGGACAGGAGGGAGGCCCAGTACTTC. Amino acids: CASSLRDRREAQYF.

As concerns this clonotype: A junction boundary mismatches the germline segment, possibly from a read error. This chain joins TRBV14 and TRBJ2-7, with D perhaps TRBD1 (6 bases). The germline V gene encodes CDR1 SGHDN and CDR2 FVKESK. The CDR3 has 14 residues. The CDR3 reads CASSQKDSPYEQYF. The CDR3 nucleotides read TGTGCCAGCAGCCAGAAGGACAGCCCCTACGAACAGTACTTC.

This clonotype was found once. This chain links TRBV3-1 with TRBJ1-2, with TRBD1 as a possible D gene (5 bases). The V end was cut by 3 bases, the J end by 7 bases, with 24 bases between. The CDR3 runs to 17 residues. In germline, CDR1 is LGHDT, CDR2 YNNKEL (reference sequence). CDR3 in DNA: TGTGCCAGCAGCCATGAAGATCTGGGCAGGGCGTATTGTGGCTACACCTTC. It translates to CASSHEDLGRAYCGYTF.